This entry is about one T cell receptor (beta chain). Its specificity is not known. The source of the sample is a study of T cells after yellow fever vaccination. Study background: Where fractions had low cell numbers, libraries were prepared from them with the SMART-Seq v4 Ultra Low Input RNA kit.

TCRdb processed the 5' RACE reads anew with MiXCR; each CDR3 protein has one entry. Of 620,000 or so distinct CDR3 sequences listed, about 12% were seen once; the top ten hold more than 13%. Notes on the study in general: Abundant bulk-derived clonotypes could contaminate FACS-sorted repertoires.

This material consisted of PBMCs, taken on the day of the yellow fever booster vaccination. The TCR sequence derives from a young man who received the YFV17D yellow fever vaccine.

In nucleotides, the CDR3 is TGTGCCAGCAGCACCAACAGAGATACGCAGTATTTT. It yields the protein CASSTNRDTQYF. The chain employs TRBV7-2 and TRBJ2-3; D uncertain. Trimming took 5 bases from V and 5 from J, leaving 8 bases between them. Germline-derived CDR1 and CDR2 are SGHTA and FQGNSA. The CDR3 consists of 12 residues.